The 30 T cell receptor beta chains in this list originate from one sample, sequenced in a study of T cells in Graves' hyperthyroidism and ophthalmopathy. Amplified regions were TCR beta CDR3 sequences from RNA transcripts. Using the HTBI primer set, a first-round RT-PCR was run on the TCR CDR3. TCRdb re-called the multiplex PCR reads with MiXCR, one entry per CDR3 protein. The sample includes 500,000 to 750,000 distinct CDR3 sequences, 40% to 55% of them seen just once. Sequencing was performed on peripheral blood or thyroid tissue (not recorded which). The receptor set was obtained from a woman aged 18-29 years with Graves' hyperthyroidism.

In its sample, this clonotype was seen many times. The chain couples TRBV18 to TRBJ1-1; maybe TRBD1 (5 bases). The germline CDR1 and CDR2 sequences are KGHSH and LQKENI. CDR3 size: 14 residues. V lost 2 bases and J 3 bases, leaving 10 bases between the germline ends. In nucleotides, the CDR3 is TGTGCCAGCTCACCAGGGGCGAGATACACTGAAGCTTTCTTT. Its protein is CASSPGARYTEAFF.

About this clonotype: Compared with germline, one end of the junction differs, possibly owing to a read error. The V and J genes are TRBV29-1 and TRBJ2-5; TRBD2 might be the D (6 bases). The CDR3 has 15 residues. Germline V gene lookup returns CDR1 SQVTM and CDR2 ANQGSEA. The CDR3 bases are TGTAGCGTTGAAGATGGAGGGCCCACAAGGGAGACCCAGTACTTC. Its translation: CSVEDGGPTRETQYF.

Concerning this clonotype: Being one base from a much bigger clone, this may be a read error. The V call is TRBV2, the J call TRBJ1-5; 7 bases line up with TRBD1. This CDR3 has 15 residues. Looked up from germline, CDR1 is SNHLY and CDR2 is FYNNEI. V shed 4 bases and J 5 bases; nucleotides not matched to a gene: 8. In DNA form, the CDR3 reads TGTGCCAGCAGTGGACATACAGGGGTGGATCAGCCCCAGCATTTT. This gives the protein CASSGHTGVDQPQHF.

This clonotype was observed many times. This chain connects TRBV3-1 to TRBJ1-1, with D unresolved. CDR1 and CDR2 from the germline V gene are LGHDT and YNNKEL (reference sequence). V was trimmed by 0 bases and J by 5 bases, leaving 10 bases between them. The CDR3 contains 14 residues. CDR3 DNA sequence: TGTGCCAGCAGCCAAGATCTCCCCTGGACTGAAGCTTTCTTT. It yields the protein CASSQDLPWTEAFF.

The CDR3 DNA reads as TGTGCCAGCAGTGAAGGGGGTCGTGATCAGCCCCAGTACTTC. Encoded protein: CASSEGGRDQPQYF. The rearrangement links TRBV2 to TRBJ2-5; D gene unclear. The CDR3 is 14 residues long. Looked up from germline, CDR1 is SNHLY and CDR2 is FYNNEI. V gave up 1 base and J gave up 9 bases, with 15 bases separating them.

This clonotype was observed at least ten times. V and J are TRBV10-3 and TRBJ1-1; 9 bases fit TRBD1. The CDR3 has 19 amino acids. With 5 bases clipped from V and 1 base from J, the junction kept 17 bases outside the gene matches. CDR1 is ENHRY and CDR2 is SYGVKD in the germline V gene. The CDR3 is CAISREQLGTGSGNTEAFF. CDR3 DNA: TGTGCCATCAGTCGAGAGCAGCTGGGGACAGGGTCTGGGAACACTGAAGCTTTCTTT.

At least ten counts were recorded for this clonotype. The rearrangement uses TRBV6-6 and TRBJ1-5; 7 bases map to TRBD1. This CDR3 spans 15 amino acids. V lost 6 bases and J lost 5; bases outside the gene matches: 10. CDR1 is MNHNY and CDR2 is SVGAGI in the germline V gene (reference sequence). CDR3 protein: CASSPGTAHDQPQHF. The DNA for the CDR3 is TGTGCCAGCAGCCCTGGGACAGCTCATGATCAGCCCCAGCATTTT.

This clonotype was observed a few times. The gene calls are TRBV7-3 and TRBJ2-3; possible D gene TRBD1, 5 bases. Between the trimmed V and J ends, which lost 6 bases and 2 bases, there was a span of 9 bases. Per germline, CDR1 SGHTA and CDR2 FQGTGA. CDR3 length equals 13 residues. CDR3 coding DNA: TGTGCCAGCAGGGACACTTTCACAGATACGCAGTATTTT. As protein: CASRDTFTDTQYF.

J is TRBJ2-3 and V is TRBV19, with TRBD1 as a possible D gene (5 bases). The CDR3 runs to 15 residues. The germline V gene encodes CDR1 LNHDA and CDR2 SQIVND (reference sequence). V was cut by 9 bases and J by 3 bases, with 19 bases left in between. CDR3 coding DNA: TGTGCCAGCTTAGAACAGGTTAGGGGTACAGATACGCAGTATTTT. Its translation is CASLEQVRGTDTQYF. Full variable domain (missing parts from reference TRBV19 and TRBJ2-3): DGGITQSPKYLFRKEGQNVTLSCEQNLNHDAMYWYRQDPGQGLRLIYYSQIVNDFQKGDIAEGYSVSREKKESFPLTVTSAQKNPTAFYLCASLEQVRGTDTQYFGPGTRLTVL.

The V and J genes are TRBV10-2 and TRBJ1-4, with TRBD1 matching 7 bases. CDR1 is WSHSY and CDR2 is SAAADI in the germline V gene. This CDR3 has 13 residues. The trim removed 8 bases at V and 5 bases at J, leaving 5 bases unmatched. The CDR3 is CASYGQANEKLFF. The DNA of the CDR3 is TGCGCCAGCTATGGACAGGCAAATGAAAAACTGTTTTTT.

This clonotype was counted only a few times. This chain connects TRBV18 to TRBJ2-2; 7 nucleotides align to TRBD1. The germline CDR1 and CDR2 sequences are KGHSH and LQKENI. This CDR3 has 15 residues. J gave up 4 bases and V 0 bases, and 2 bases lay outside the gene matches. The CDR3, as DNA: TGTGCCAGCTCACCACCCAACAGGGGCACCGGGGAGCTGTTTTTT. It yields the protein CASSPPNRGTGELFF.

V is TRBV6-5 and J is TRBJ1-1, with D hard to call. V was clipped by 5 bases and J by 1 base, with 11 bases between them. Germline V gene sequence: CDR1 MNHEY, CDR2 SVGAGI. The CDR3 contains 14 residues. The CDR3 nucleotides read TGTGCCAGCAGTCATCAGGTGGCGAACACTGAAGCTTTCTTT. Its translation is CASSHQVANTEAFF.

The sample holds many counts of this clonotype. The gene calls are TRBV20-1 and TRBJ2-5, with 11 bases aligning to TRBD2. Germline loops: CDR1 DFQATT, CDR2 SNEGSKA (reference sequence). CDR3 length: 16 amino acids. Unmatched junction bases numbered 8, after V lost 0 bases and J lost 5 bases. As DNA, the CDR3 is TGCAGTGCTAGAGACAGATCTAGCGGGAGGAGGGAGACCCAGTACTTC. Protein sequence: CSARDRSSGRRETQYF.

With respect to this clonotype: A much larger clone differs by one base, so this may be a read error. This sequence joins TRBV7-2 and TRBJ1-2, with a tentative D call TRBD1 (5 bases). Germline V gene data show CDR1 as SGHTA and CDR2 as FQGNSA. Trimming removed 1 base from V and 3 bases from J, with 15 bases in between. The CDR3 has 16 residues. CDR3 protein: CASSLDGTLPDYGYTF. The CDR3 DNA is TGTGCCAGCAGCTTAGATGGGACCCTTCCTGACTATGGCTACACCTTC.

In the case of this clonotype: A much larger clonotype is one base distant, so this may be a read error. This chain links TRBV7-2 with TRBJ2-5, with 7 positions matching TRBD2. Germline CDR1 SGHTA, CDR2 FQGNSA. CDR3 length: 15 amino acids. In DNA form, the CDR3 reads TGTGCCAGCAGCTCCCGACTAGCTCCCCAAGGGACCCAGTACTTC. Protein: CASSSRLAPQGTQYF.

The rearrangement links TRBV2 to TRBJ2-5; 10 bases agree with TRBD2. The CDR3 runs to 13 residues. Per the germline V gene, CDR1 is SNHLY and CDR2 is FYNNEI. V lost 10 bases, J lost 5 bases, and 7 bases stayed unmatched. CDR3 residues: CAIAGGEGETQYF. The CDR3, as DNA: TGTGCCATAGCGGGAGGTGAGGGGGAGACCCAGTACTTC.

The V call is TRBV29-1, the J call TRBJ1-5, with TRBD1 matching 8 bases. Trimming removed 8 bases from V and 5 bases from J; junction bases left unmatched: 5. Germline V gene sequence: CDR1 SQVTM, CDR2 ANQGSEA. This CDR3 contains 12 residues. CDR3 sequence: CSTRGQDQPQHF. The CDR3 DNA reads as TGCAGCACAAGGGGACAGGATCAGCCCCAGCATTTT.

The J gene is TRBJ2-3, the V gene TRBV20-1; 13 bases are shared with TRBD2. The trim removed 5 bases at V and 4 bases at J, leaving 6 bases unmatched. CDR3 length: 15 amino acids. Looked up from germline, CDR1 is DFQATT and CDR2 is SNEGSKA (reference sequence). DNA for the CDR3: TGCAGTGCTCTACAACTAGCGGGAGGGCCAGATACGCAGTATTTT. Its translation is CSALQLAGGPDTQYF.

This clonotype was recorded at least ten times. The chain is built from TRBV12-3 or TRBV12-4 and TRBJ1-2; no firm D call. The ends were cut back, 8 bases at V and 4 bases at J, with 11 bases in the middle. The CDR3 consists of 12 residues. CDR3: CASALRIYGYTF. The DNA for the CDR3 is TGTGCCAGCGCGTTACGTATCTATGGCTACACCTTC.

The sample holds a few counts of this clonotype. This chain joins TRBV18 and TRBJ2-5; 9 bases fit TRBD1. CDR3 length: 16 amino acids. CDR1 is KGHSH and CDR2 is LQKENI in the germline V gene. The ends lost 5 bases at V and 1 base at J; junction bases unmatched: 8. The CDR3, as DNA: TGTGCCAGCTCATCATTGGGACAGGGATCCCAAGAGACCCAGTACTTC. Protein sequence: CASSSLGQGSQETQYF.

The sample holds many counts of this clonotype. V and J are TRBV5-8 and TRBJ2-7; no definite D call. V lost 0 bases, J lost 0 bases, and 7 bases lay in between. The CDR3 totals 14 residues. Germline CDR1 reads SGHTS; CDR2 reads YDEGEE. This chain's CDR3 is CASSLGQASYEQYF. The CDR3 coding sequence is TGTGCCAGCAGCTTGGGGCAAGCCTCCTACGAGCAGTACTTC.

CDR3 sequence (DNA): TGTGCCAGCAGCATCAGACTTGCGGGTCAGCCCCAGCATTTT. Amino acid sequence: CASSIRLAGQPQHF. The chain links TRBV7-9 to TRBJ1-5; D call uncertain. The germline gives CDR1 SEHNR, CDR2 FQNEAQ (reference sequence). Trimming cost V 5 bases and J 6 bases, with 14 bases left between them. The CDR3 totals 14 residues.

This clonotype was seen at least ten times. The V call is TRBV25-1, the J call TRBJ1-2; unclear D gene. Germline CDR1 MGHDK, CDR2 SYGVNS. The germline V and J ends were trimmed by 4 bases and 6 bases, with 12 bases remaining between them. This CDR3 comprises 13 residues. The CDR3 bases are TGTGCCAGCAGTGGGTACATTGGGGATGGCTACACCTTC. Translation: CASSGYIGDGYTF.

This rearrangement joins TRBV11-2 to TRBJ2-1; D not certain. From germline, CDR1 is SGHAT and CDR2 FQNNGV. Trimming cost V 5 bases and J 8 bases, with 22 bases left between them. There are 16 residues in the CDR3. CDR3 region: CASSVEMGQGSDEQFF. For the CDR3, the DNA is TGTGCCAGCAGCGTGGAGATGGGTCAAGGTTCGGATGAGCAGTTCTTC.

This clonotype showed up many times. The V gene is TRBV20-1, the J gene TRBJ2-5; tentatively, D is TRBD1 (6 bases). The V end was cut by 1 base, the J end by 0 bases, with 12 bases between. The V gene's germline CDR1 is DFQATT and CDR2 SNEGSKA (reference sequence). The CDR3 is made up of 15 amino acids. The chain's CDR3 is CSARALRDNQETQYF. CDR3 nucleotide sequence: TGCAGTGCTAGAGCGCTAAGGGACAACCAAGAGACCCAGTACTTC.

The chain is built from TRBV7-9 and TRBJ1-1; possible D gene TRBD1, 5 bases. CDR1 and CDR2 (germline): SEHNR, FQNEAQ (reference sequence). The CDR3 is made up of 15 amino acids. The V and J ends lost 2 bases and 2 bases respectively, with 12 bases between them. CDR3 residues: CASSLSGALNTEAFF. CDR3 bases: TGTGCCAGCAGCTTAAGCGGGGCGCTTAACACTGAAGCTTTCTTT.

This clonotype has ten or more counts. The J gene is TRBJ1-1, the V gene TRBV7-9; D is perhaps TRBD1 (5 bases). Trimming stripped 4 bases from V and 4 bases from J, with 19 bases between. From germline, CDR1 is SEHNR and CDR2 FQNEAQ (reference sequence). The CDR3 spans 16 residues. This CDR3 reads CASSSRWGDVATEAFF. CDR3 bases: TGTGCCAGCAGCTCGCGGTGGGGGGACGTAGCCACTGAAGCTTTCTTT.

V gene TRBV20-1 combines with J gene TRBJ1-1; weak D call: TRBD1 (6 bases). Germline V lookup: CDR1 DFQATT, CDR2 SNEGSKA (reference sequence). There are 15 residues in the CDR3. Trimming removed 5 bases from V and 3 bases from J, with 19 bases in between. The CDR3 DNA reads TGCAGTGCTCGTGGGGGGGCCACCTCGGACACTGAAGCTTTCTTT. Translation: CSARGGATSDTEAFF.

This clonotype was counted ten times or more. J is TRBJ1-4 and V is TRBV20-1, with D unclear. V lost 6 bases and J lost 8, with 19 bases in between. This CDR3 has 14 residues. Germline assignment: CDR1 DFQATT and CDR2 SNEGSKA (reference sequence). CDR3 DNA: TGCAGTGCCGCCTCGGGAGGGCTGTGGGAAAAACTGTTTTTT. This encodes CSAASGGLWEKLFF.

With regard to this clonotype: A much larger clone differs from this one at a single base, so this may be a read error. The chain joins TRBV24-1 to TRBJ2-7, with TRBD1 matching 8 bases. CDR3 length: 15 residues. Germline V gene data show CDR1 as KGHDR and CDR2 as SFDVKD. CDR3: CASSSDRGRGYEQYF. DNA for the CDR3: TGCGCCAGCAGCTCTGACAGGGGCCGAGGCTACGAGCAGTACTTC.